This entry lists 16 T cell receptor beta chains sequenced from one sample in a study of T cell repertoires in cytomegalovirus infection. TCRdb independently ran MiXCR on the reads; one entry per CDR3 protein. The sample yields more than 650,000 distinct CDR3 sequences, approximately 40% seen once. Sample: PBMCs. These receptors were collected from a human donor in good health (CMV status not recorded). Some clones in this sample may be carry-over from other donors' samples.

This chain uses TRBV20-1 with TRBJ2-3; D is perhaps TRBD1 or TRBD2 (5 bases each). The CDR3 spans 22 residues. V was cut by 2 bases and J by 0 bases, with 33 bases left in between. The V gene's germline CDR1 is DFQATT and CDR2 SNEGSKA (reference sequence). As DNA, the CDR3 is TGCAGTGCTAGACCACCTAGAGGGGATTTTAGGGTTTCTAAATCTAGCACAGATACGCAGTATTTT. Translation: CSARPPRGDFRVSKSSTDTQYF.

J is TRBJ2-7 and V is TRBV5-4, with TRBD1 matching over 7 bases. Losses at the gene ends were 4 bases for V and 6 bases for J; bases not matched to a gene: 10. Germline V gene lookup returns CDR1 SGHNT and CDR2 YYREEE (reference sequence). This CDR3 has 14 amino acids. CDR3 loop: CASSPIDRVGEQYF. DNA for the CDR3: TGTGCCAGCAGCCCCATCGACAGGGTTGGCGAGCAGTACTTC.

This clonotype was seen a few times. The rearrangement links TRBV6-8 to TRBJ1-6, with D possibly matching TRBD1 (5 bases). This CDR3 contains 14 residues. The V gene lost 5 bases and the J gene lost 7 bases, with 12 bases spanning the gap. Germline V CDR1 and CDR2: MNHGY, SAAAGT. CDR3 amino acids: CASSRDGLNSPLHF. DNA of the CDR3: TGTGCCAGCAGTCGGGACGGCTTAAATTCACCCCTCCACTTT.

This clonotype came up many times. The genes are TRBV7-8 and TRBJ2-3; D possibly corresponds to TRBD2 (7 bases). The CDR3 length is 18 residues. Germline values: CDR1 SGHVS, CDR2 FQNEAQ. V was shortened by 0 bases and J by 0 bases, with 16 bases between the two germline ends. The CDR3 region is CASSLAGGLAISTDTQYF. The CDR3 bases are TGTGCCAGCAGCTTAGCGGGGGGGCTAGCAATAAGCACAGATACGCAGTATTTT. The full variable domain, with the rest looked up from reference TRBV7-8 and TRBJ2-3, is GAGVSQSPRYKVAKRGQDVALRCDPISGHVSLFWYQQALGQGPEFLTYFQNEAQLDKSGLPSDRFFAERPEGSVSTLKIQRTQQEDSAVYLCASSLAGGLAISTDTQYFGPGTRLTVL.

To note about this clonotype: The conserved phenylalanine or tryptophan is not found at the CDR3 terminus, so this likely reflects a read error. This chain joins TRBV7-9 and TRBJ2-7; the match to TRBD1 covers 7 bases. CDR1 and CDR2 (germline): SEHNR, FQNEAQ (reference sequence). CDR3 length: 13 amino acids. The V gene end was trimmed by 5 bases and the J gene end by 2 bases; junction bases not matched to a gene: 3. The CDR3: CASSPQGAYEQYL. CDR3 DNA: TGTGCCAGCAGCCCCCAGGGGGCCTACGAGCAGTACTTA.

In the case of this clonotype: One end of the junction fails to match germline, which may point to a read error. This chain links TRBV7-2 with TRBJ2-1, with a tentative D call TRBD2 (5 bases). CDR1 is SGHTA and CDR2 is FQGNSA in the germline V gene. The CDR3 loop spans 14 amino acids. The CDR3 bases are TGTTCCAGCACCATGCGGGCGGCTTACAATGAGCAGTTCTTC. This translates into CSSTMRAAYNEQFF.

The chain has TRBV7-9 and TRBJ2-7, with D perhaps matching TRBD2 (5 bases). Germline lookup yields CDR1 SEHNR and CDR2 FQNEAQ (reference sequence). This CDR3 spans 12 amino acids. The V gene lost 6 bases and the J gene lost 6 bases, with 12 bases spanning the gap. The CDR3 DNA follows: TGTGCCAGCAGACCCGCGGAGGCCGAGCAGTACTTC. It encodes CASRPAEAEQYF.

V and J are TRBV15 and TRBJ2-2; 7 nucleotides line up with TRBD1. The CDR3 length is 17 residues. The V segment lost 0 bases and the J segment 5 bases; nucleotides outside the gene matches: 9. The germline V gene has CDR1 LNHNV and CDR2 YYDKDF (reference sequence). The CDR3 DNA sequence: TGTGCCACCAGCAGAGATAATAGGGGGCGGAAGACCGGGGAGCTGTTTTTT. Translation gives CATSRDNRGRKTGELFF.

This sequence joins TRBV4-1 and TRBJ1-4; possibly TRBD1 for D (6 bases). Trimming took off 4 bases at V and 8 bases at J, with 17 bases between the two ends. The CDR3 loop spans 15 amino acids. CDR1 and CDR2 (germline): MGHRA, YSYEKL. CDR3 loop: CASSPYTGAWEKLFF. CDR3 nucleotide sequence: TGCGCCAGCAGCCCCTATACGGGGGCGTGGGAAAAACTGTTTTTT.

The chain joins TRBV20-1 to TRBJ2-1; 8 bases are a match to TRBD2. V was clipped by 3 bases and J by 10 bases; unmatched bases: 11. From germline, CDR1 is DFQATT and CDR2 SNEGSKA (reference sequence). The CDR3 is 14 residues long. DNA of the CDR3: TGCAGTGCTAGTCCCAGCGGGAGTGGGAAGGAGCAGTTCTTC. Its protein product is CSASPSGSGKEQFF.

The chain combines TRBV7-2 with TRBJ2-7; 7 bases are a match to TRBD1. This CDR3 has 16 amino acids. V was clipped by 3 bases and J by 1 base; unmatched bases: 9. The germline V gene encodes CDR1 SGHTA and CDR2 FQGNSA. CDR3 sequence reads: CASSFKGTVSSYEQYF. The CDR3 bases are TGTGCCAGCAGCTTTAAAGGGACAGTGTCGTCCTACGAGCAGTACTTC.

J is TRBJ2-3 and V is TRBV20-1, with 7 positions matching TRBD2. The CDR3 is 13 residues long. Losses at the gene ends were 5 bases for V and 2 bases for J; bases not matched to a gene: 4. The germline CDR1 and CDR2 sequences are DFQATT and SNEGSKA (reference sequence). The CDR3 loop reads CSAVSGPTDTQYF. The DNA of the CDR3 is TGCAGTGCTGTTAGCGGGCCCACAGATACGCAGTATTTT.

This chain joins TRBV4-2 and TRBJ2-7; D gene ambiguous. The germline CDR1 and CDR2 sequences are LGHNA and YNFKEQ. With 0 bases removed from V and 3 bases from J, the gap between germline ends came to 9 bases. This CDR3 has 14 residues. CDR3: CASSQEMNFYEQYF. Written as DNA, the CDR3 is TGTGCCAGCAGCCAAGAGATGAATTTCTACGAGCAGTACTTC.

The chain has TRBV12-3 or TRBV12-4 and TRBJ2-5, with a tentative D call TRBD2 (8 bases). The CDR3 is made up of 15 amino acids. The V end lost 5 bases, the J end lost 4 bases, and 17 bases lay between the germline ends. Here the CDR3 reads CASSPTGAGGETQYF. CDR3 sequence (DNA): TGTGCCAGCAGTCCTACAGGGGCGGGAGGAGAGACCCAGTACTTC.

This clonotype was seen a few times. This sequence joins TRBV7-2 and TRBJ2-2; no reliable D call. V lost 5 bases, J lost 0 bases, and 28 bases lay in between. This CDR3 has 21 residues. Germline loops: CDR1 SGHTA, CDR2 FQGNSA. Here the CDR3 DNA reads TGTGCCAGCAGCCCCCGTCCCCTCGATCGGGTCAACTACGCGAACACCGGGGAGCTGTTTTTT. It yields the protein CASSPRPLDRVNYANTGELFF.

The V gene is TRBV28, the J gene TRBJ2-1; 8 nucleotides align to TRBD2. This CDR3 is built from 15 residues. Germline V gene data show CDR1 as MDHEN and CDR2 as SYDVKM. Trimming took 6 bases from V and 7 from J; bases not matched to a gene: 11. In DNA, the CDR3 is TGTGCCAGCAGACCCGGGACTAGGTCTCGGAATGAGCAGTTCTTC. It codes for CASRPGTRSRNEQFF.